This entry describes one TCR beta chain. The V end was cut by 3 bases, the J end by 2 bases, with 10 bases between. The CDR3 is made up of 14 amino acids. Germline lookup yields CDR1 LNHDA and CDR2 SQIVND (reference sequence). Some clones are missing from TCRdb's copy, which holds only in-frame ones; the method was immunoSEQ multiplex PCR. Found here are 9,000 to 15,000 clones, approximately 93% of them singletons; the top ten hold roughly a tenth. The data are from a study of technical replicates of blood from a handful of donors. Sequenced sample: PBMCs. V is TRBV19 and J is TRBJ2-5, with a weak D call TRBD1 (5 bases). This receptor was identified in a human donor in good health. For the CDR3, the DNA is TGTGCCAGTAGTATGGGGCAAGGGCAAGAGACCCAGTACTTC. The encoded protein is CASSMGQGQETQYF.